This T cell receptor beta chain comes out of a study of blood T cell repertoires in COVID-19. Methods used by the authors: Reference gene primer amplification yielded estimated nucleated cell counts. Some clones are missing from TCRdb's copy, which holds only in-frame ones; the method was immunoSEQ multiplex PCR. For V, J and clone size, that table is used; D and trimming come from the DNA. The sample lists about 230,000 clones; approximately 80% were seen once. This CDR3 is 11 amino acids long. Germline values: CDR1 DFQATT, CDR2 SNEGSKA (reference sequence). V lost 5 bases and J lost 4, with 8 bases in between.

The rearrangement uses TRBV20-1 and TRBJ1-1; D perhaps matches TRBD1 (6 bases). Sequencing input: PBMCs or T cells enriched from blood (not recorded which). The TCR originated in a man aged 55 to 70 who had recovered from COVID-19. CDR3 coding DNA: TGCAGTGCTCTCAGGGGCACTGAAGCTTTCTTT. Its protein is CSALRGTEAFF.